The 27 T cell receptor beta chains given below trace back to one sample, sequenced in a study of T-cell reconstitution after alpha-beta-depleted transplantation in children listed by TCRdb under 2016. Library creation used PCR. Sequenced on an Illumina HiSeq 2500. Molecular barcoding was employed in the preparation of TCR libraries, with unique molecular identifiers being used to normalize TCRbeta repertoire quantification. TCRdb reworked the public reads: Q25 trimming with fastp, MiXCR clone assembly, productive beta chains retained. For every CDR3 protein sequence, its rows merge into one entry that carries the most common genes and DNA. The sample yields roughly 200,000 distinct CDR3 sequences; approximately 7% were counted once. Around 3.1% of the sample is held by the ten biggest clonotypes. Sequencing was performed on PBMCs from the stem cell graft donor, taken from the stem cell graft. All receptors derive from a human donor who donated a stem cell graft to a child with Wiskott-Aldrich syndrome.

This clonotype was counted many times. One end of the junction varies from germline; a read error may be responsible. V and J are TRBV5-6 and TRBJ2-1, with D possibly matching TRBD2 (5 bases). This CDR3 spans 16 amino acids. Looked up from germline, CDR1 is SGHDT and CDR2 is YYEEEE. CDR3 bases: TGTGCCAGCAGCTTGACCGGCGTGAAGGGTGGAGGTGAGCGGTTCTTC. Its protein product is CASSLTGVKGGGERFF.

This rearrangement joins TRBV7-9 to TRBJ2-5, with D perhaps being TRBD1 or TRBD2 (5 bases each). Germline assignment: CDR1 SEHNR and CDR2 FQNEAQ (reference sequence). V shed 1 base and J shed 5 bases, with 20 bases lying between them. The CDR3 spans 17 residues. The CDR3 nucleotides are TGTGCCAGCAGCTTAGGGGACCTTGGGGCCAAGAGGGAGACCCAGTACTTC. It yields the protein CASSLGDLGAKRETQYF.

This clonotype was seen repeatedly, ten times or more. The gene calls are TRBV24-1 and TRBJ1-2, with a possible D match to TRBD1 (5 bases). V was trimmed by 2 bases and J by 3 bases, leaving 9 bases between them. The germline gives CDR1 KGHDR, CDR2 SFDVKD. The CDR3 has 14 amino acids. For the CDR3, the DNA is TGTGCCACCAGTGATTCGACAGTAGACTATGGCTACACCTTC. This gives the protein CATSDSTVDYGYTF.

There are many counts of this clonotype. The genes are TRBV14 and TRBJ1-2; TRBD1 matches at 7 bases. Germline V lookup: CDR1 SGHDN, CDR2 FVKESK. Trimming cost V 1 base and J 8 bases; bases outside gene matches: 4. The CDR3 covers 13 residues. CDR3 sequence reads: CASSQVQGGGYTF. The DNA for the CDR3 is TGTGCCAGCAGCCAAGTGCAGGGGGGCGGCTACACCTTC.

This clonotype was recorded at least ten times. The V gene is TRBV20-1, the J gene TRBJ2-1, with D unclear. The germline V gene has CDR1 DFQATT and CDR2 SNEGSKA (reference sequence). V lost 7 bases to trimming and J lost 7 bases, with 11 bases between them. The CDR3 length is 11 residues. The CDR3 protein is CSVDSVNEQFF. CDR3 DNA: TGCAGTGTAGACTCCGTGAATGAGCAGTTCTTC.

This clonotype was recorded at least ten times. This chain links TRBV5-1 with TRBJ2-5; D assignment may be TRBD1 or TRBD2 (6 bases each). Germline V lookup: CDR1 SGHRS, CDR2 YFSETQ. The V end lost 0 bases, the J end lost 3 bases, and 9 bases lay between the germline ends. The CDR3 covers 14 residues. Here the CDR3 reads CASSLAGAEETQYF. CDR3 DNA: TGCGCCAGCAGCTTGGCGGGGGCCGAAGAGACCCAGTACTTC.

This clonotype was recorded at least ten times. The rearrangement joins TRBV6-5 to TRBJ1-2; maybe TRBD1 (6 bases). V lost 6 bases, J lost 2 bases, and 22 bases lay in between. Germline CDR1 is MNHEY and CDR2 is SVGAGI. The CDR3 runs 17 residues. For the CDR3, the DNA is TGTGCCAGCAGCCTGGATTCCCAGACAGGAACAAACTATGGCTACACCTTC. This translates into CASSLDSQTGTNYGYTF.

This sequence joins TRBV11-2 and TRBJ1-2; TRBD1 is a possible D gene (6 bases). Trimming pared 5 bases from V and 7 bases from J, leaving 29 bases between. The CDR3 loop spans 18 amino acids. From germline, CDR1 is SGHAT and CDR2 FQNNGV. CDR3: CASSRRNPKYREISGYTF. CDR3 bases: TGTGCCAGCAGCCGCCGCAACCCCAAATACAGGGAGATAAGTGGCTACACCTTC.

This clonotype has a count of ten or more. The chain is built from TRBV20-1 and TRBJ2-6; D remains unclear. The CDR3 runs to 14 residues. Germline CDR1 DFQATT, CDR2 SNEGSKA (reference sequence). Trimming took off 1 base at V and 2 bases at J, with 6 bases between the two ends. The CDR3 nucleotides read TGCAGTGCTAGAGTCGAGACTGGGGCCAACGTCCTGACTTTC. It translates to CSARVETGANVLTF.

The chain combines TRBV28 with TRBJ2-1, with D possibly being TRBD1 or TRBD2 (5 bases each). Trimming shortened V by 6 bases and J by 3 bases, and 15 bases separated the two germline ends. The CDR3 length is 15 residues. The V gene's germline CDR1 is MDHEN and CDR2 SYDVKM. CDR3: CASRPGGGIYNEQFF. CDR3 nucleotides: TGTGCCAGCAGGCCGGGTGGGGGTATCTACAATGAGCAGTTCTTC.

This clonotype was detected ten times or more. The chain combines TRBV7-9 with TRBJ1-2; TRBD1 agrees at 8 bases. Trimming removed 5 bases from V and 3 bases from J; junction bases left unmatched: 8. This CDR3 is 15 amino acids long. Germline lookup yields CDR1 SEHNR and CDR2 FQNEAQ (reference sequence). CDR3 in amino acids: CASSDVGTGYYGYTF. DNA of the CDR3: TGTGCCAGCAGCGACGTCGGGACAGGATACTATGGCTACACCTTC.

A few counts support this clonotype. CDR3 in DNA: TGCAGCGGTATAGGGCAGGGCATCACTGAAGCTTTCTTT. Residues: CSGIGQGITEAFF. The gene calls are TRBV29-1 and TRBJ1-1, with TRBD1 as a possible D gene (5 bases). The CDR3 length is 13 residues. V lost 7 bases and J lost 4, with 16 bases in between. From germline, CDR1 is SQVTM and CDR2 ANQGSEA.

This clonotype was seen at least ten times. This CDR3 reads CSEAGTRSYNEQFF. CDR3 nucleotide sequence: TGCAGTGAGGCCGGGACACGGTCCTACAATGAGCAGTTCTTC. J is TRBJ2-1 and V is TRBV20-1; D might be TRBD1 (6 bases). Looked up from germline, CDR1 is DFQATT and CDR2 is SNEGSKA (reference sequence). Trimming shortened V by 7 bases and J by 1 base, and 14 bases separated the two germline ends. The CDR3 spans 14 residues.

This clonotype was observed many times. The rearrangement links TRBV5-1 to TRBJ1-2, with a tentative D call TRBD1 (6 bases). V was shortened by 2 bases and J by 8 bases, with 10 bases between the two germline ends. Germline CDR1 SGHRS, CDR2 YFSETQ. The CDR3 spans 12 residues. The CDR3 is CASSFGQYGYTF. The CDR3 DNA is TGCGCCAGCAGCTTTGGACAGTACGGCTACACCTTC.

The table lists this clonotype with many counts. The gene calls are TRBV5-1 and TRBJ2-2; D not resolved. With 2 bases removed from V and 2 bases from J, the gap between germline ends came to 7 bases. CDR3 length: 14 residues. Germline V gives CDR1 SGHRS, CDR2 YFSETQ. CDR3 amino acids: CASSLRVNTGELFF. CDR3 sequence (DNA): TGCGCCAGCAGCTTACGGGTAAACACCGGGGAGCTGTTTTTT.

This clonotype has a count of ten or more. The V and J genes are TRBV2 and TRBJ2-7; possibly TRBD1 for D (5 bases). Trimming stripped 6 bases from V and 1 base from J, with 13 bases between. The V gene's germline CDR1 is SNHLY and CDR2 FYNNEI. CDR3 length equals 14 residues. This CDR3 reads CASRPTVTSYEQYF. The DNA of the CDR3 is TGTGCCAGCAGGCCGACAGTCACATCCTACGAGCAGTACTTC. The full variable domain, rest sourced from reference TRBV2 and TRBJ2-7, is EPEVTQTPSHQVTQMGQEVILRCVPISNHLYFYWYRQILGQKVEFLVSFYNNEISEKSEIFDDQFSVERPDGSNFTLKIRSTKLEDSAMYFCASRPTVTSYEQYFGPGTRLTVT.

This clonotype came up a few times. The CDR3 DNA reads TGCGCCAGCAGCTTTCGCGAGACAGGGGGCTTTGGTGATGAGCAGTTCTTC. Its translation: CASSFRETGGFGDEQFF. The J gene is TRBJ2-1, the V gene TRBV5-1, with TRBD1 identical over 10 bases. Germline V gene sequence: CDR1 SGHRS, CDR2 YFSETQ. J gave up 8 bases and V 2 bases, and 13 bases lay outside the gene matches. The CDR3 length is 17 residues.

There are many counts of this clonotype. V gene TRBV20-1 combines with J gene TRBJ2-1; D is tentatively TRBD1 or TRBD2 (7 bases each). The V end was cut by 4 bases, the J end by 16 bases, with 20 bases between. The germline CDR1 and CDR2 sequences are DFQATT and SNEGSKA (reference sequence). This CDR3 has 12 residues. The CDR3 DNA reads as TGCAGTGCTACCTCAGGGGGGGGCGCCGATTTCTTC. Protein sequence: CSATSGGGADFF.

This clonotype was seen repeatedly, ten times or more. This sequence joins TRBV6-1 and TRBJ1-5, with D hard to call. With 7 bases removed from V and 7 bases from J, the gap between germline ends came to 20 bases. The CDR3 runs 15 residues. Germline CDR1 MNHNS, CDR2 SASEGT. Here the CDR3 DNA reads TGTGCCAGCACCCCCTTTGTAGGGAGTCGGCAGCCCCAGCATTTT. It translates to CASTPFVGSRQPQHF.

J is TRBJ2-2 and V is TRBV5-1; D is ambiguous. The ends were cut back, 0 bases at V and 0 bases at J, with 6 bases in the middle. Per germline, CDR1 SGHRS and CDR2 YFSETQ. CDR3 size: 15 residues. The CDR3 region has the DNA TGCGCCAGCAGCTTGGTAACAGCGAACACCGGGGAGCTGTTTTTT. Its protein product is CASSLVTANTGELFF.

This clonotype has a count of ten or more. The chain carries TRBV20-1 and TRBJ1-1; D is uncertain. Germline CDR1 DFQATT, CDR2 SNEGSKA (reference sequence). The CDR3 loop spans 13 amino acids. The V end was cut by 4 bases, the J end by 5 bases, with 14 bases between. CDR3 coding DNA: TGCAGTGCTATCTGGGGAGGGCGAACTGAAGCTTTCTTT. Translated: CSAIWGGRTEAFF.

The V and J genes are TRBV12-3 or TRBV12-4 and TRBJ2-1; 11 nucleotides align to TRBD2. The CDR3 covers 16 residues. V lost 1 base and J lost 5; bases outside the gene matches: 4. CDR3: CASSLGGLAAHNEQFF. The CDR3 nucleotides are TGTGCCAGCAGTTTAGGGGGACTAGCGGCCCACAATGAGCAGTTCTTC.

This clonotype occurred many times. The chain joins TRBV6-5 to TRBJ2-3; 9 positions match TRBD1. With V trimmed by 4 bases and J by 4 bases, 9 bases remained unmatched. CDR1 MNHEY and CDR2 SVGAGI come from the germline V gene. This CDR3 comprises 16 residues. The CDR3 bases are TGTGCCAGCAGTTCCCTGGACAGGGGAAGTCCAGATACGCAGTATTTT. Translated: CASSSLDRGSPDTQYF.

This clonotype showed up just once. The junction and the germline gene differ at one end; a read error may be behind it. The rearrangement links TRBV3-1 to TRBJ2-1, with TRBD2 identical over 12 bases. The CDR3 covers 18 residues. Germline assignment: CDR1 LGHDT and CDR2 YNNKEL (reference sequence). CDR3 region: CACSQDPRLAGVGNEQFF. The CDR3, as DNA: TGTGCCTGCAGCCAAGATCCGAGACTAGCGGGAGTTGGCAATGAGCAGTTCTTC.

In this sample, this clonotype turned up a few times. V gene TRBV4-1 combines with J gene TRBJ2-3, with TRBD2 matching 11 bases. The CDR3 totals 18 residues. V shed 5 bases and J 2 bases; nucleotides not matched to a gene: 12. In germline, CDR1 is MGHRA, CDR2 YSYEKL. This chain's CDR3 is CASSKLPQLAGATDTQYF. The CDR3 nucleotides are TGCGCCAGCAGCAAACTACCCCAACTAGCGGGGGCCACAGATACGCAGTATTTT.

This clonotype came up many times. The chain employs TRBV12-3 or TRBV12-4 and TRBJ2-6, with no clear D. V shed 2 bases and J shed 4 bases, with 9 bases lying between them. This CDR3 comprises 15 residues. The CDR3 loop reads CASSLWETGANVLTF. The CDR3 nucleotides are TGTGCCAGCAGTTTATGGGAAACCGGGGCCAACGTCCTGACTTTC.

There are many counts of this clonotype. V and J are TRBV29-1 and TRBJ1-1; D is unclear. Per germline, CDR1 SQVTM and CDR2 ANQGSEA. This CDR3 region has 14 residues. V was clipped by 4 bases and J by 0 bases, with 12 bases between them. CDR3: CSVGYPTVNTEAFF. CDR3 nucleotides: TGCAGCGTTGGGTACCCAACAGTGAACACTGAAGCTTTCTTT.